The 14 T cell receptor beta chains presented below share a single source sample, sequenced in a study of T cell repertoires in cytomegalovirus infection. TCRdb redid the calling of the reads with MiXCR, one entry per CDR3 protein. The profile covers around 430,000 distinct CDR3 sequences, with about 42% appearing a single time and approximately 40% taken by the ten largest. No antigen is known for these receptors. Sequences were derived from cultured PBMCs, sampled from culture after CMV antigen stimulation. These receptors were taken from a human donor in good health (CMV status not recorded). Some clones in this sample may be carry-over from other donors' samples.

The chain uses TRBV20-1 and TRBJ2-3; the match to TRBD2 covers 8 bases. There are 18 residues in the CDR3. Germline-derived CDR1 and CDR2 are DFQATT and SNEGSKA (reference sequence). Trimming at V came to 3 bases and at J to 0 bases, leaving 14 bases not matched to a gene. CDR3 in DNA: TGCAGTGCTAGCGCCTTTCGTAGCGGGGCCCAGAGCACAGATACGCAGTATTTT. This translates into CSASAFRSGAQSTDTQYF.

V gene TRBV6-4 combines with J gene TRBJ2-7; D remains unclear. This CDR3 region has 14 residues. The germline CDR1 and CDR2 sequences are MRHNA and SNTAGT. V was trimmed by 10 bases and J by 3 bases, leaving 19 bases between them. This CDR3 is CAITQERGYYEQYF. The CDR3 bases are TGTGCCATCACTCAGGAACGAGGCTACTACGAGCAGTACTTC.

The CDR3 nucleotides read TGTGCCAGCAGCCTCCGGGACAACACTGAAGCTTTCTTT. This sequence encodes CASSLRDNTEAFF. The chain combines TRBV11-2 with TRBJ1-1; possibly TRBD1 for D (5 bases). The germline gives CDR1 SGHAT, CDR2 FQNNGV. The CDR3 runs to 13 residues. The V end lost 5 bases, the J end lost 2 bases, and 9 bases lay between the germline ends.

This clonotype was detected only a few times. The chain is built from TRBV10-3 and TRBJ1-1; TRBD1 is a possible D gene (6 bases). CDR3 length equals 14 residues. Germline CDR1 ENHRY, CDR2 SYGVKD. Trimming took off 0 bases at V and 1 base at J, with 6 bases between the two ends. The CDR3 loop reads CAISESTGNTEAFF. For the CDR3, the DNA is TGTGCCATCAGTGAGTCGACAGGGAACACTGAAGCTTTCTTT.

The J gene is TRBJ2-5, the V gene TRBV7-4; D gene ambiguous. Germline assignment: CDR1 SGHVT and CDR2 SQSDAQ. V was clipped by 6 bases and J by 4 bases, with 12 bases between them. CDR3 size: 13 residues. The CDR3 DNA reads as TGTGCCAGCAGTGGGTGGCCGGTAGAGACCCAGTACTTC. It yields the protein CASSGWPVETQYF. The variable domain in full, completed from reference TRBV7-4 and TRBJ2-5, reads GAGVSQSPRYKVAKRGRDVALRCDSISGHVTLYWYRQTLGQGSEVLTYSQSDAQRDKSGRPSGRFSAERPERSVSTLKIQRTEQGDSAVYLCASSGWPVETQYFGPGTRLLVL.

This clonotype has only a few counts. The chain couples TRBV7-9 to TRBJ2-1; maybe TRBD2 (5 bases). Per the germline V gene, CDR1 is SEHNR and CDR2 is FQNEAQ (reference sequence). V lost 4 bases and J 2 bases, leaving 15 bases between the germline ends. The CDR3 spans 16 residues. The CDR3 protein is CASSSRLQYAYNEQFF. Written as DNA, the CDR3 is TGTGCCAGCAGCTCTCGACTACAATACGCCTACAATGAGCAGTTCTTC.

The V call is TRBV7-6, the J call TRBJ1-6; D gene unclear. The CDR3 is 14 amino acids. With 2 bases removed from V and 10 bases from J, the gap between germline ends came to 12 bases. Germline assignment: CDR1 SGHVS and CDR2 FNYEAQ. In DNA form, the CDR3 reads TGTGCCAGCAGCTTAAACTTTCCCTCATCACCCCTCCACTTT. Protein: CASSLNFPSSPLHF. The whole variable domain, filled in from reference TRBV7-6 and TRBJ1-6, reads GAGVSQSPRYKVTKRGQDVALRCDPISGHVSLYWYRQALGQGPEFLTYFNYEAQQDKSGLPNDRFSAERPEGSISTLTIQRTEQRDSAMYRCASSLNFPSSPLHFGNGTRLTVT.

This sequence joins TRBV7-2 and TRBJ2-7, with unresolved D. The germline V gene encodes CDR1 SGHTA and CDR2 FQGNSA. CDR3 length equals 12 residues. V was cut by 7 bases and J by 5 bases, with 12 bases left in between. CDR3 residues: CASTFGSHEQYF. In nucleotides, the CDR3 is TGTGCCAGCACCTTTGGGTCCCACGAGCAGTACTTC.

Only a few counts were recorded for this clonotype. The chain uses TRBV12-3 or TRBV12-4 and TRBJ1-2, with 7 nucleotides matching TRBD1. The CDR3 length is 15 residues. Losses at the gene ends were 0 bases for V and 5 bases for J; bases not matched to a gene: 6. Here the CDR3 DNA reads TGTGCCAGCAGTTTAGCCCCGACAGGGTTTTATGGCTACACCTTC. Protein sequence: CASSLAPTGFYGYTF.

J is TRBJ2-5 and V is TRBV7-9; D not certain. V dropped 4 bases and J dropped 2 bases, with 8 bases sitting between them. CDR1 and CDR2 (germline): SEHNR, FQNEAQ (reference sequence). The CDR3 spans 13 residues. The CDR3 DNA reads TGTGCCAGCAGCTGGGCACTACAAGAGACCCAGTACTTC. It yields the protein CASSWALQETQYF.

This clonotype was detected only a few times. CDR3: CSASEIGGNEQFF. The CDR3 DNA follows: TGCAGTGCTAGCGAGATTGGCGGGAATGAGCAGTTCTTC. The chain employs TRBV20-1 and TRBJ2-1, with D perhaps TRBD2 (5 bases). Trimming left V 3 bases short and J 7 bases short, with 13 bases between. The CDR3 totals 13 residues. Germline V gene sequence: CDR1 DFQATT, CDR2 SNEGSKA (reference sequence).

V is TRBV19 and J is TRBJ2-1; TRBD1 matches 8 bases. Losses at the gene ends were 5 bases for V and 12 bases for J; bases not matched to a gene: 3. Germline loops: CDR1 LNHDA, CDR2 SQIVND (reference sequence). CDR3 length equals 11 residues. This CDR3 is CASSQGTGQFF. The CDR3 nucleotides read TGTGCCAGTAGTCAGGGGACAGGGCAGTTCTTC.

The CDR3 region has the DNA TGTGCCAGCATCTTTAGAAGGTACAAGCCATACGAGCAGTACTTC. This sequence encodes CASIFRRYKPYEQYF. The rearrangement uses TRBV6-1 and TRBJ2-7; D gene unclear. V was trimmed by 7 bases and J by 4 bases, leaving 20 bases between them. CDR1 is MNHNS and CDR2 is SASEGT in the germline V gene. The CDR3 runs 15 residues.

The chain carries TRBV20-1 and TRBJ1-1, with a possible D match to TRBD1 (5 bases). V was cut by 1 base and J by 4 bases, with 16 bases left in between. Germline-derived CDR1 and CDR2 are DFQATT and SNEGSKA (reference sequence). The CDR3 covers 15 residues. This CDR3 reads CSARVSSREGTEAFF. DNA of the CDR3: TGCAGTGCTAGAGTTTCTTCCAGGGAAGGCACTGAAGCTTTCTTT.